This T cell receptor beta chain is drawn from a study of beta chain features in type 1 diabetes. Expressed TCRB transcripts were sequenced because the isolated RNA had all been reverse transcribed beforehand. Method: immunoSEQ multiplex PCR; TCRdb's copy keeps in-frame clones and lacks some. The repertoire holds under 150,000 clones, roughly 7.2% seen once, with roughly 1.4% in the top ten. The table lists this clone with a few counts. With 6 bases clipped from V and 5 bases from J, the junction kept 4 bases outside the gene matches. The CDR3 spans 15 residues. Germline assignment: CDR1 SNHLY and CDR2 FYNNEI.

The sequenced sample was central memory CD4+ T cells from blood. This clonotype originated in a woman aged 25-40 years in good health. This sequence joins TRBV2 and TRBJ2-1, with 13 bases aligning to TRBD2. The CDR3 DNA reads TGTGCCAGCAGCCGCGGACTAGCGGGGGACAATGAGCAGTTCTTC. Encoded protein: CASSRGLAGDNEQFF.